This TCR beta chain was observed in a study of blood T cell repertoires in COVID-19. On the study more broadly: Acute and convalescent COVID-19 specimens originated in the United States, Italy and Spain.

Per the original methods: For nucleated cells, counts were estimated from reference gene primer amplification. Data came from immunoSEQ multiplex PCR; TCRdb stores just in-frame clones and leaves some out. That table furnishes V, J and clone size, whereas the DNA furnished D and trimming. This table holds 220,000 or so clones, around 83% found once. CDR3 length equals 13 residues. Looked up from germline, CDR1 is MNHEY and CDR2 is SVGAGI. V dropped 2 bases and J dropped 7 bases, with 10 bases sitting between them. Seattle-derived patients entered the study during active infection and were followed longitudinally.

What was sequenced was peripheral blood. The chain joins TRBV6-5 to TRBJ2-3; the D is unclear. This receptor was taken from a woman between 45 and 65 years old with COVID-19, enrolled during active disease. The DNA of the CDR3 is TGTGCCAGCAGTTACCCCCCGGGTTATACGCAGTATTTT. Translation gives CASSYPPGYTQYF.